Below, 30 T cell receptor beta chains from the same sample are listed, as sequenced in a study of T cells in pancreatic ductal adenocarcinoma. The selected patients with pancreatic ductal adenocarcinoma had surgery but no neoadjuvant therapy. Assay: immunoSEQ multiplex PCR; the TCRdb copy retains only in-frame clones and omits some. The repertoire holds about 97,000 clones, with around 96% as singletons. Material: PBMCs. The source is a human donor with pancreatic ductal adenocarcinoma.

V gene TRBV2 combines with J gene TRBJ2-7; D remains ambiguous. V was pared by 4 bases and J by 6 bases, with 10 bases between. The CDR3 is 12 amino acids. Germline V gene data show CDR1 as SNHLY and CDR2 as FYNNEI. CDR3 nucleotide sequence: TGTGCCAGCAGTGGAACCGGCGGCGAGCAGTACTTC. Amino acid sequence: CASSGTGGEQYF.

This chain uses TRBV11-2 with TRBJ2-1, with 7 bases lining up with TRBD1. V dropped 5 bases and J dropped 6; count of bases not matched to a gene: 7. Germline CDR1 reads SGHAT; CDR2 reads FQNNGV. CDR3 length: 14 amino acids. This CDR3 is CASSSRDSFNEQFF. CDR3 DNA sequence: TGTGCCAGCAGCAGCCGGGACAGCTTCAATGAGCAGTTCTTC.

The gene calls are TRBV11-2 and TRBJ1-1, with D possibly TRBD1 on 6 matching bases. Trimming removed 1 base at V and 4 bases at J, with 10 bases between. The CDR3 is made up of 14 amino acids. Germline assignment: CDR1 SGHAT and CDR2 FQNNGV. CDR3 sequence: CASSLGIGGTEAFF. The CDR3 region has the DNA TGTGCCAGCAGCTTAGGGATAGGGGGCACTGAAGCTTTCTTT.

In this sample, this clone turned up once. The rearrangement uses TRBV9 and TRBJ2-5; 8 nucleotides agree with TRBD2. J was trimmed by 1 base and V by 3 bases; bases with no gene match: 2. This CDR3 is built from 14 residues. In germline, CDR1 is SGDLS, CDR2 YYNGEE. The CDR3, as DNA: TGTGCCAGCAGCGCTGGACTAGCCCAAGAGACCCAGTACTTC. It is translated as CASSAGLAQETQYF.

The chain is built from TRBV28 and TRBJ2-5; 7 positions agree with TRBD2. Germline loops: CDR1 MDHEN, CDR2 SYDVKM. This CDR3 spans 15 amino acids. Trimming took 3 bases from V and 5 from J; bases not matched to a gene: 9. CDR3 loop: CASSLWGQGGETQYF. The CDR3 region has the DNA TGTGCCAGCAGTTTGTGGGGCCAGGGAGGGGAGACCCAGTACTTC. The whole variable domain, filled in from reference TRBV28 and TRBJ2-5, reads DVKVTQSSRYLVKRTGEKVFLECVQDMDHENMFWYRQDPGLGLRLIYFSYDVKMKEKGDIPEGYSVSREKKERFSLILESASTNQTSMYLCASSLWGQGGETQYFGPGTRLLVL.

This chain joins TRBV19 and TRBJ2-2; D is perhaps TRBD1 (6 bases). The CDR3 contains 13 residues. V was cut by 8 bases and J by 4 bases, with 11 bases left in between. Germline V CDR1 and CDR2: LNHDA, SQIVND (reference sequence). The CDR3 loop reads CASRTGSTGELFF. The CDR3 nucleotides read TGTGCCAGTCGAACAGGGTCCACCGGGGAGCTGTTTTTT.

The chain employs TRBV2 and TRBJ2-1, with 11 bases matching TRBD2. CDR1 and CDR2 from the germline V gene are SNHLY and FYNNEI. Trimming removed 6 bases from V and 7 bases from J; junction bases left unmatched: 5. This CDR3 contains 14 residues. The CDR3 protein is CASRLAGALNEQFF. CDR3 sequence (DNA): TGTGCCAGCAGACTAGCGGGAGCCTTAAATGAGCAGTTCTTC.

The chain links TRBV9 to TRBJ1-2, with unresolved D. The CDR3 consists of 15 residues. Between the trimmed V and J ends, which lost 2 bases and 7 bases, there was a span of 18 bases. Per the germline V gene, CDR1 is SGDLS and CDR2 is YYNGEE. As DNA, the CDR3 is TGTGCCAGCAGCGTCTCCCATGAGGGCTCTCTTGGCTACACCTTC. This encodes CASSVSHEGSLGYTF.

J is TRBJ2-7 and V is TRBV28, with 8 bases aligning to TRBD2. V shed 6 bases and J 5 bases; nucleotides not matched to a gene: 9. Germline CDR1 is MDHEN and CDR2 is SYDVKM. The CDR3 is made up of 14 amino acids. CDR3 sequence reads: CASSHRTSLDEQYF. In nucleotides, the CDR3 is TGTGCCAGCAGCCATAGGACTAGCCTCGACGAGCAGTACTTC.

The chain recombines TRBV5-8 with TRBJ2-5; TRBD2 might be the D (5 bases). V was cut by 2 bases and J by 3 bases, with 14 bases left in between. Per the germline V gene, CDR1 is SGHTS and CDR2 is YDEGEE. The CDR3 runs to 15 residues. Here the CDR3 reads CASSFGGGWEETQYF. CDR3 nucleotide sequence: TGTGCCAGCAGCTTCGGAGGCGGATGGGAAGAGACCCAGTACTTC.

The V gene is TRBV19, the J gene TRBJ1-2; 8 nucleotides align to TRBD1. Losses at the gene ends were 11 bases for V and 4 bases for J; bases not matched to a gene: 9. Germline V gene lookup returns CDR1 LNHDA and CDR2 SQIVND (reference sequence). The CDR3 length is 13 residues. For the CDR3, the DNA is TGTGCCGGTCGACAGGGGAATGGCTATGGCTACACCTTC. Amino acids: CAGRQGNGYGYTF. Based on the CDR3 plus reference TRBV19 and TRBJ1-2, the full variable domain is DGGITQSPKYLFRKEGQNVTLSCEQNLNHDAMYWYRQDPGQGLRLIYYSQIVNDFQKGDIAEGYSVSREKKESFPLTVTSAQKNPTAFYLCAGRQGNGYGYTFGSGTRLTVV.

J is TRBJ2-2 and V is TRBV11-2; D remains ambiguous. Germline assignment: CDR1 SGHAT and CDR2 FQNNGV. This CDR3 contains 14 residues. Trimming cost V 5 bases and J 5 bases, with 12 bases left between them. DNA of the CDR3: TGTGCCAGCAGCCCCCTACTTTGGACCGGGGAGCTGTTTTTT. This gives the protein CASSPLLWTGELFF.

V and J are TRBV27 and TRBJ2-7; weak D call: TRBD1 (5 bases). In germline, CDR1 is MNHEY, CDR2 SMNVEV (reference sequence). This CDR3 has 19 residues. V was trimmed by 6 bases and J by 3 bases, leaving 30 bases between them. CDR3 protein: CASSYPSGQKPDPNYEQYF. CDR3 nucleotides: TGTGCCAGCAGCTACCCCTCCGGACAAAAACCCGACCCAAACTACGAGCAGTACTTC.

This clone was seen once. J is TRBJ2-6 and V is TRBV18, with 12 bases that match TRBD1. J lost 7 bases, V lost 3 bases, and 1 base had no gene match. Germline V CDR1 and CDR2: KGHSH, LQKENI. This CDR3 region has 15 residues. The CDR3 sequence is CASSPGQGAANVLTF. The CDR3 nucleotides are TGTGCCAGCTCACCGGGACAGGGGGCAGCCAACGTCCTGACTTTC.

The chain uses TRBV19 and TRBJ2-2; 13 positions agree with TRBD2. Germline CDR1 is LNHDA and CDR2 is SQIVND (reference sequence). The CDR3 loop spans 18 amino acids. J was trimmed by 5 bases and V by 5 bases; bases with no gene match: 11. DNA for the CDR3: TGTGCCAGTAGTGTTACTAGCGGGAGGGCCGATTTAACCGGGGAGCTGTTTTTT. Residues: CASSVTSGRADLTGELFF.

This chain joins TRBV11-2 and TRBJ2-7; tentatively, D is TRBD2 (7 bases). Germline V CDR1 and CDR2: SGHAT, FQNNGV. The V gene lost 5 bases and the J gene lost 6 bases, with 20 bases spanning the gap. The CDR3 has 15 residues. In nucleotides, the CDR3 is TGTGCCAGCAGCACCGGACCGGAGGGGGGGTCCGAGCAGTACTTC. Translated, it gives CASSTGPEGGSEQYF.

This chain uses TRBV19 with TRBJ2-7; 9 positions agree with TRBD1. V lost 3 bases and J lost 7; bases outside the gene matches: 7. The CDR3 has 14 residues. Germline V gene data show CDR1 as LNHDA and CDR2 as SQIVND (reference sequence). The CDR3, as DNA: TGTGCCAGTAGTATGGGACAGGGAACGGGAGAGCAGTACTTC. It translates to CASSMGQGTGEQYF. Based on the CDR3 plus reference TRBV19 and TRBJ2-7, the full variable domain is DGGITQSPKYLFRKEGQNVTLSCEQNLNHDAMYWYRQDPGQGLRLIYYSQIVNDFQKGDIAEGYSVSREKKESFPLTVTSAQKNPTAFYLCASSMGQGTGEQYFGPGTRLTVT.

This chain uses TRBV10-3 with TRBJ2-7; 8 positions agree with TRBD1. V gave up 2 bases and J gave up 4 bases; unmatched junction bases: 13. This CDR3 has 17 residues. Germline V gene sequence: CDR1 ENHRY, CDR2 SYGVKD. As DNA, the CDR3 is TGTGCCATCAGTGAGCCCTACAGGCGAGACAGGGGTTACGAGCAGTACTTC. It translates to CAISEPYRRDRGYEQYF.

The chain employs TRBV5-1 and TRBJ1-5, with D uncertain. V gave up 6 bases and J gave up 0 bases, with 7 bases separating them. CDR3 length: 13 amino acids. CDR1 and CDR2 (germline): SGHRS, YFSETQ. The CDR3 here is CASIFHSNQPQHF. The CDR3 nucleotides read TGCGCCAGCATCTTTCATAGCAATCAGCCCCAGCATTTT.

This chain uses TRBV18 with TRBJ1-1, with a possible D match to TRBD1 (5 bases). The V gene's germline CDR1 is KGHSH and CDR2 LQKENI. This CDR3 comprises 15 residues. The V end was cut by 2 bases, the J end by 0 bases, with 10 bases between. The CDR3 DNA is TGTGCCAGCTCACCAAACGGGGGAATGAACACTGAAGCTTTCTTT. Amino acid sequence: CASSPNGGMNTEAFF.

This clone was seen only once. The chain recombines TRBV7-9 with TRBJ1-5; D is ambiguous. Germline loops: CDR1 SEHNR, CDR2 FQNEAQ (reference sequence). The length of the CDR3 is 13 residues. Trimming removed 1 base at V and 4 bases at J, with 5 bases between. DNA for the CDR3: TGTGCCAGCAGCTTAGATCAAAATCAGCCCCAGCATTTT. It encodes CASSLDQNQPQHF.

This sequence joins TRBV9 and TRBJ2-5, with no clear D. CDR3 length: 16 residues. V lost 0 bases and J 4 bases, leaving 16 bases between the germline ends. Germline V gene lookup returns CDR1 SGDLS and CDR2 YYNGEE. The CDR3 reads CASSVERSVPRETQYF. The DNA for the CDR3 is TGTGCCAGCAGCGTAGAGAGATCCGTACCCCGAGAGACCCAGTACTTC.

This sequence joins TRBV27 and TRBJ2-1; TRBD2 matches at 8 bases. CDR3 size: 14 residues. Germline loops: CDR1 MNHEY, CDR2 SMNVEV (reference sequence). Germline trimming cut 4 bases from V and 2 bases from J; bases unmatched to any gene: 1. The CDR3 spells CASSSSGPYNEQFF. CDR3 bases: TGTGCCAGCAGTTCTAGCGGGCCCTACAATGAGCAGTTCTTC.

The chain recombines TRBV7-8 with TRBJ1-1; D may be TRBD1 (5 bases). The CDR3 is 14 residues long. Germline CDR1 SGHVS, CDR2 FQNEAQ. Trimming took off 1 base at V and 4 bases at J, with 10 bases between the two ends. The CDR3: CASSLVVGGTEAFF. The CDR3 DNA reads as TGTGCCAGCAGCTTAGTAGTGGGGGGCACTGAAGCTTTCTTT.

The gene calls are TRBV11-1 and TRBJ2-7; TRBD1 agrees at 8 bases. V lost 5 bases and J lost 0; bases outside the gene matches: 3. The CDR3 is made up of 14 amino acids. The germline gives CDR1 SGHAT, CDR2 FQDESV (reference sequence). The CDR3 DNA is TGTGCCAGCAGCGGGGGACAGGTCTCCTACGAGCAGTACTTC. This gives the protein CASSGGQVSYEQYF.

V and J are TRBV19 and TRBJ2-3, with a tentative D call TRBD1 (5 bases). Looked up from germline, CDR1 is LNHDA and CDR2 is SQIVND (reference sequence). With 5 bases removed from V and 6 bases from J, the gap between germline ends came to 15 bases. The CDR3 sequence is 14 residues long. The DNA of the CDR3 is TGTGCCAGTAGTCCTCGCCAGGGCGCGGATACGCAGTATTTT. It translates to CASSPRQGADTQYF. Full variable domain (remainder filled in from reference TRBV19 and TRBJ2-3): DGGITQSPKYLFRKEGQNVTLSCEQNLNHDAMYWYRQDPGQGLRLIYYSQIVNDFQKGDIAEGYSVSREKKESFPLTVTSAQKNPTAFYLCASSPRQGADTQYFGPGTRLTVL.

The chain uses TRBV10-3 and TRBJ2-7, with TRBD2 matching 11 bases. Germline CDR1 reads ENHRY; CDR2 reads SYGVKD. Losses at the gene ends were 0 bases for V and 2 bases for J; bases not matched to a gene: 6. This CDR3 region has 17 residues. The CDR3 nucleotides are TGTGCCATCAGTGAGTCGATGGGACTAGCGGCGACCTACGAGCAGTACTTC. Amino acids: CAISESMGLAATYEQYF.

The chain has TRBV29-1 and TRBJ1-2; a weak D match, TRBD1 (5 bases). Trimming took 6 bases from V and 5 from J, leaving 16 bases between them. Germline CDR1 reads SQVTM; CDR2 reads ANQGSEA. The CDR3 is made up of 13 amino acids. The CDR3 coding sequence is TGCAGCGTCGCCGGGGACTCGAGTTATGGCTACACCTTC. Its translation: CSVAGDSSYGYTF. Combining the CDR3 with reference TRBV29-1 and TRBJ1-2 gives the whole variable domain SAVISQKPSRDICQRGTSLTIQCQVDSQVTMMFWYRQQPGQSLTLIATANQGSEATYESGFVIDKFPISRPNLTFSTLTVSNMSPEDSSIYLCSVAGDSSYGYTFGSGTRLTVV.

This clone occurred once. The rearrangement joins TRBV5-4 to TRBJ2-3; no clear D. CDR1 SGHNT and CDR2 YYREEE come from the germline V gene (reference sequence). V was trimmed by 2 bases and J by 0 bases, leaving 10 bases between them. The CDR3 runs to 15 residues. The CDR3, as DNA: TGTGCCAGCAGCTTTGATAAAACAAGCACAGATACGCAGTATTTT. This gives the protein CASSFDKTSTDTQYF.

V and J are TRBV28 and TRBJ2-1; weak D call: TRBD2 (5 bases). V was cut by 6 bases and J by 8 bases, with 8 bases left in between. Per the germline V gene, CDR1 is MDHEN and CDR2 is SYDVKM. CDR3 length: 11 residues. DNA for the CDR3: TGTGCCAGCAGGTTGAGGGATGAGCAGTTCTTC. It specifies CASRLRDEQFF. The full variable domain, in which reference TRBV28 and TRBJ2-1 provide the parts outside the CDR3, is DVKVTQSSRYLVKRTGEKVFLECVQDMDHENMFWYRQDPGLGLRLIYFSYDVKMKEKGDIPEGYSVSREKKERFSLILESASTNQTSMYLCASRLRDEQFFGPGTRLTVL.